This TCR beta chain appears in the sequencing data of a study of metastatic and nonmetastatic thyroid tumors. Study-level results: Significantly higher TCR beta diversity was reportedly seen in malignant thyroid tumors than benign nodules, in blood and tumor.

Each patient came to thyroid surgery without any prior treatment (of any kind). Worth noting for this clone: The target antigen is unknown.

TCRdb recomputed clones from the PCR reads via MiXCR. This table holds fewer than 40,000 clones, roughly 30% found once. CDR1 and CDR2 (germline): DFQATT, SNEGSKA (reference sequence). Trimming shortened V by 3 bases and J by 2 bases, and 13 bases separated the two germline ends. The CDR3 has 14 amino acids. This chain joins TRBV20-1 and TRBJ1-1, with D possibly being TRBD1 (5 bases). The sequenced sample consisted of blood. This clonotype was sampled from a female donor with papillary thyroid cancer or a benign thyroid nodule (not recorded which). Some clones in this sample may be carry-over from other donors' samples. The CDR3 DNA reads TGCAGTGCTAGTCCGGGGGGAGCAAACACTGAAGCTTTCTTT. It specifies CSASPGGANTEAFF.